Below are 8 T cell receptor beta chains sequenced from a single sample in a study of blood T cell repertoires in COVID-19. Measured with immunoSEQ multiplex PCR; TCRdb has only the in-frame clones, and not every one. The sample has around 180,000 clones, approximately 90% seen once. The specimen was peripheral blood. All receptors derive from a human donor in a cohort sampled during active COVID-19.

The chain recombines TRBV10-3 with TRBJ2-3; 10 bases align to TRBD2. Germline V gives CDR1 ENHRY, CDR2 SYGVKD. J gave up 0 bases and V 10 bases, and 19 bases lay outside the gene matches. The length of the CDR3 is 19 residues. DNA of the CDR3: TGTGCCACCGCGAGCGGATCCCAGCGGGGGGGATCTAGCACAGATACGCAGTATTTT. Translation: CATASGSQRGGSSTDTQYF.

The rearrangement links TRBV11-2 to TRBJ2-2; D may be TRBD2 (5 bases). Germline lookup yields CDR1 SGHAT and CDR2 FQNNGV. V was trimmed by 5 bases and J by 3 bases, leaving 13 bases between them. The CDR3 sequence is 15 residues long. Here the CDR3 reads CASSQTRGYTGELFF. CDR3 DNA: TGTGCCAGCAGCCAAACCCGGGGTTACACCGGGGAGCTGTTTTTT.

The chain couples TRBV4-1 to TRBJ2-1; TRBD1 might be the D (8 bases). Between the trimmed V and J ends, which lost 1 base and 10 bases, there was a span of 17 bases. The CDR3 is made up of 15 amino acids. Per the germline V gene, CDR1 is MGHRA and CDR2 is YSYEKL. CDR3 sequence (DNA): TGCGCCAGCAGCCAAGTAGAACAGGGGGGAGGGGAGCAGTTCTTC. Protein sequence: CASSQVEQGGGEQFF.

The chain joins TRBV9 to TRBJ2-7; 9 bases are shared with TRBD2. V dropped 2 bases and J dropped 1; count of bases not matched to a gene: 4. In germline, CDR1 is SGDLS, CDR2 YYNGEE. This CDR3 has 15 amino acids. The DNA for the CDR3 is TGTGCCAGCAGCGTCCAGGCGGGAGGGTCCTACGAGCAGTACTTC. Encoded protein: CASSVQAGGSYEQYF. Combining the CDR3 with reference TRBV9 and TRBJ2-7 gives the whole variable domain DSGVTQTPKHLITATGQRVTLRCSPRSGDLSVYWYQQSLDQGLQFLIQYYNGEERAKGNILERFSAQQFPDLHSELNLSSLELGDSALYFCASSVQAGGSYEQYFGPGTRLTVT.

This sequence joins TRBV6-1 and TRBJ1-5, with 10 positions matching TRBD1. Germline lookup yields CDR1 MNHNS and CDR2 SASEGT. V dropped 4 bases and J dropped 4; count of bases not matched to a gene: 7. This CDR3 region has 16 residues. CDR3 sequence reads: CASSAWDRGRNQPQHF. For the CDR3, the DNA is TGTGCCAGCAGTGCCTGGGACAGGGGCCGAAATCAGCCCCAGCATTTT.

The CDR3 bases are TGTGCCAGCAGCCCTCGGGACTTGCGTAATGAGCAGTACTTC. This sequence encodes CASSPRDLRNEQYF. The chain employs TRBV7-2 and TRBJ2-7; perhaps TRBD2 as D (6 bases). CDR3 size: 14 residues. Germline loops: CDR1 SGHTA, CDR2 FQGNSA. Trimming stripped 5 bases from V and 7 bases from J, with 18 bases between.

The V and J genes are TRBV7-2 and TRBJ2-7, with a weak D call TRBD1 (6 bases). The CDR3 is made up of 13 amino acids. CDR1 is SGHTA, CDR2 FQGNSA, per germline. Trimming shortened V by 4 bases and J by 6 bases, and 13 bases separated the two germline ends. CDR3 nucleotide sequence: TGTGCCAGCAGCTACACAGGGTTCGGCGAGCAGTACTTC. It translates to CASSYTGFGEQYF.

The J gene is TRBJ2-7, the V gene TRBV7-2, with D perhaps matching TRBD2 (6 bases). From germline, CDR1 is SGHTA and CDR2 FQGNSA. V shed 0 bases and J shed 2 bases, with 17 bases lying between them. The CDR3 has 17 residues. The CDR3 sequence: CASSLAGGRAATYEQYF. Here the CDR3 DNA reads TGTGCCAGCAGCTTAGCAGGAGGGCGGGCGGCAACCTACGAGCAGTACTTC.